One and the same sample provided the 21 T cell receptor beta chains below, sequenced in a study of blood T cell repertoires in COVID-19. Using immunoSEQ multiplex PCR, the repertoire was profiled, and TCRdb retains in-frame clones only, with some absent. Of a few hundred thousand clones in the sample, around nine tenths are singletons; the top ten hold less than 15%. Sequencing was performed on peripheral blood. These receptors were obtained from a woman aged 65 to 85 with COVID-19, enrolled during active disease.

The chain's CDR3 is CASSLSARGGTYEQYF. The CDR3 DNA reads TGTGCCAGCTCACTGAGCGCTCGGGGGGGGACCTACGAGCAGTACTTC. V is TRBV18 and J is TRBJ2-7; 8 bases are shared with TRBD2. This CDR3 has 16 residues. Germline CDR1 is KGHSH and CDR2 is LQKENI. V gave up 4 bases and J gave up 2 bases; unmatched junction bases: 10.

The CDR3: CASSSGTGYDRQYF. The CDR3 nucleotides are TGCGCCAGCAGCTCCGGGACAGGGTACGATCGGCAGTACTTC. The J gene is TRBJ2-7, the V gene TRBV4-1, with TRBD1 matching 9 bases. Losses at the gene ends were 5 bases for V and 9 bases for J; bases not matched to a gene: 11. The germline gives CDR1 MGHRA, CDR2 YSYEKL. This CDR3 is built from 14 residues.

This clone has just a few counts. This chain uses TRBV2 with TRBJ2-1; 10 bases agree with TRBD1. The germline V gene has CDR1 SNHLY and CDR2 FYNNEI. The V gene end was trimmed by 8 bases and the J gene end by 6 bases; junction bases not matched to a gene: 10. This CDR3 is 15 amino acids long. For the CDR3, the DNA is TGTGCCAGCCGTGGAGGGACAGGGGAGGGCAATGAGCAGTTCTTC. The encoded protein is CASRGGTGEGNEQFF.

The chain is built from TRBV27 and TRBJ2-7; 8 bases line up with TRBD1. This CDR3 is built from 15 residues. The germline V gene encodes CDR1 MNHEY and CDR2 SMNVEV (reference sequence). V lost 1 base, J lost 5 bases, and 7 bases stayed unmatched. The CDR3 DNA sequence: TGTGCCAGCAGTTTATTTTACAGGGGGATCAACGAGCAGTACTTC. The encoded protein is CASSLFYRGINEQYF.

The gene calls are TRBV19 and TRBJ1-6; tentative D call: TRBD1 (5 bases). The CDR3 is 15 residues long. V was pared by 3 bases and J by 9 bases, with 15 bases between. The germline gives CDR1 LNHDA, CDR2 SQIVND (reference sequence). CDR3: CASSMEGLSASPLHF. As DNA, the CDR3 is TGTGCCAGTAGTATGGAGGGACTCTCGGCTTCACCCCTCCACTTT. Combining the CDR3 with reference TRBV19 and TRBJ1-6 gives the whole variable domain DGGITQSPKYLFRKEGQNVTLSCEQNLNHDAMYWYRQDPGQGLRLIYYSQIVNDFQKGDIAEGYSVSREKKESFPLTVTSAQKNPTAFYLCASSMEGLSASPLHFGNGTRLTVT.

This clone has a handful of counts. The V and J genes are TRBV23-1 and TRBJ2-7, with 9 bases aligning to TRBD2. TRBV23-1 is treated as an ORF (open reading frame) with a function not yet certain. This CDR3 has 14 residues. Losses at the gene ends were 8 bases for V and 3 bases for J; bases not matched to a gene: 8. The CDR3 spells CASVPAGGGYEQYF. CDR3 DNA: TGCGCCAGCGTACCAGCGGGGGGCGGCTACGAGCAGTACTTC.

The chain recombines TRBV3-1 (or the pseudogene TRBV3-2) with TRBJ2-3; tentative D call: TRBD2 (5 bases). V lost 4 bases to trimming and J lost 0 bases, with 11 bases between them. The CDR3 consists of 15 residues. Looked up from germline, CDR1 is LGHDT and CDR2 is YNNKEL (reference sequence). The CDR3 spells CASSLRTPSTDTQYF. The CDR3 DNA is TGTGCCAGCAGCCTAAGGACTCCGAGCACAGATACGCAGTATTTT.

The chain is built from TRBV5-1 and TRBJ2-7; a possible D gene is TRBD1 (6 bases). Germline-derived CDR1 and CDR2 are SGHRS and YFSETQ. Trimming removed 4 bases from V and 6 bases from J, with 14 bases in between. The CDR3 has 13 residues. The chain's CDR3 is CASSSIQGFEQYF. The DNA of the CDR3 is TGCGCCAGCAGCAGTATACAGGGTTTCGAGCAGTACTTC. The variable domain in full, completed from reference TRBV5-1 and TRBJ2-7, reads KAGVTQTPRYLIKTRGQQVTLSCSPISGHRSVSWYQQTPGQGLQFLFEYFSETQRNKGNFPGRFSGRQFSNSRSEMNVSTLELGDSALYLCASSSIQGFEQYFGPGTRLTVT.

The rearrangement joins TRBV12-3 or TRBV12-4 to TRBJ2-7; D gene ambiguous. Trimming stripped 5 bases from V and 2 bases from J, with 7 bases between. The CDR3 has 12 residues. In DNA form, the CDR3 reads TGTGCCAGCAGTCGCGCTCCCTACGAGCAGTACTTC. Encoded protein: CASSRAPYEQYF.

This clone was seen a few times. V usage is TRBV4-1 and J usage is TRBJ1-6; D is possibly TRBD1 (6 bases). Trimming removed 2 bases from V and 5 bases from J, with 10 bases in between. The CDR3 length is 15 residues. Germline assignment: CDR1 MGHRA and CDR2 YSYEKL. The CDR3 here is CASSQTWTDNSPLHF. DNA for the CDR3: TGCGCCAGCAGCCAAACTTGGACAGATAATTCACCCCTCCACTTT.

The rearrangement uses TRBV28 and TRBJ1-2; D is unclear. Looked up from germline, CDR1 is MDHEN and CDR2 is SYDVKM. The CDR3 is 15 residues long. Trimming pared 5 bases from V and 9 bases from J, leaving 22 bases between. CDR3 in amino acids: CASSSGPDPIESYTF. Here the CDR3 DNA reads TGTGCCAGCAGTAGCGGACCCGACCCTATAGAGAGCTACACCTTC.

This chain links TRBV7-8 with TRBJ1-1, with a possible D match to TRBD1 (5 bases). Germline V gene data show CDR1 as SGHVS and CDR2 as FQNEAQ. The CDR3 spans 12 residues. V was shortened by 1 base and J by 11 bases, with 11 bases between the two germline ends. DNA of the CDR3: TGTGCCAGCAGCTTAGATGGCGGGGCGGCTTTCTTT. Amino acids: CASSLDGGAAFF. The variable domain in full, with the rest retrieved from reference TRBV7-8 and TRBJ1-1, is GAGVSQSPRYKVAKRGQDVALRCDPISGHVSLFWYQQALGQGPEFLTYFQNEAQLDKSGLPSDRFFAERPEGSVSTLKIQRTQQEDSAVYLCASSLDGGAAFFGQGTRLTVV.

The rearrangement uses TRBV10-2 and TRBJ2-1; 10 positions match TRBD2. The CDR3 loop spans 15 amino acids. The junction had 11 bases not matched to a gene; V was cut back by 7 bases and J by 8 bases. Germline V CDR1 and CDR2: WSHSY, SAAADI. CDR3 residues: CASTSQRGGVDEQFF. The CDR3 bases are TGCGCCAGCACATCACAGCGGGGGGGCGTTGATGAGCAGTTCTTC.

The V call is TRBV7-2, the J call TRBJ2-7; 7 bases line up with TRBD2. The CDR3 has 15 residues. Germline CDR1 reads SGHTA; CDR2 reads FQGNSA. V was clipped by 5 bases and J by 4 bases; unmatched bases: 11. CDR3 amino acids: CASSHGAGEGYEQYF. In DNA form, the CDR3 reads TGTGCCAGCAGCCATGGGGCGGGGGAAGGTTACGAGCAGTACTTC.

The chain employs TRBV14 and TRBJ1-4; no definite D call. CDR1 and CDR2 from the germline V gene are SGHDN and FVKESK. The germline V and J ends were trimmed by 4 bases and 5 bases, with 8 bases remaining between them. CDR3 length equals 13 residues. The CDR3 is CASSPVWNEKLFF. DNA for the CDR3: TGTGCCAGCAGCCCAGTGTGGAATGAAAAACTGTTTTTT.

V is TRBV5-4 and J is TRBJ2-1, with 8 bases aligning to TRBD1. V was pared by 4 bases and J by 2 bases, with 2 bases of the junction left unmatched. Germline CDR1 is SGHNT and CDR2 is YYREEE (reference sequence). CDR3 length equals 14 residues. This CDR3 reads CASSRTGTYNEQFF. CDR3 nucleotide sequence: TGTGCCAGCAGCCGGACAGGGACCTACAATGAGCAGTTCTTC.

This chain joins TRBV5-4 and TRBJ1-2; maybe TRBD1 (6 bases). CDR3 length: 15 amino acids. Trimming took 0 bases from V and 6 from J, leaving 15 bases between them. The germline V gene has CDR1 SGHNT and CDR2 YYREEE (reference sequence). This CDR3 is CASSLAYGQLHGYTF. The CDR3 DNA reads as TGTGCCAGCAGCTTGGCCTACGGACAGCTTCATGGCTACACCTTC.

This chain connects TRBV30 to TRBJ1-2; TRBD1 matches at 7 bases. CDR1 is GTSNPN and CDR2 is SVGIG in the germline V gene (reference sequence). V was clipped by 2 bases and J by 4 bases; unmatched bases: 4. This CDR3 region has 13 residues. The CDR3 coding sequence is TGTGCCTGGAGTAGACAGGGAACCTATGGCTACACCTTC. Amino acids: CAWSRQGTYGYTF.

J is TRBJ1-6 and V is TRBV2; no clear D gene. The germline V gene has CDR1 SNHLY and CDR2 FYNNEI. The germline V and J ends were trimmed by 2 bases and 3 bases, with 14 bases remaining between them. This CDR3 has 17 residues. The CDR3 loop reads CASSEQSTRSYNSPLHF. The CDR3 bases are TGTGCCAGCAGTGAACAGAGCACTAGAAGCTATAATTCACCCCTCCACTTT.

This chain links TRBV6-4 with TRBJ1-5; 7 nucleotides match TRBD1. The CDR3 runs 15 residues. The V gene end was trimmed by 2 bases and the J gene end by 3 bases; junction bases not matched to a gene: 4. CDR1 and CDR2 (germline): MRHNA, SNTAGT. The CDR3 DNA reads as TGTGCCAGCAGTGACAGGGGGCGATTCAATCAGCCCCAGCATTTT. Translated: CASSDRGRFNQPQHF.

In its sample, this clone was seen once. The chain carries TRBV15 and TRBJ1-2; D gene uncertain. The CDR3 covers 13 residues. Germline V lookup: CDR1 LNHNV, CDR2 YYDKDF (reference sequence). V lost 3 bases to trimming and J lost 1 base, with 6 bases between them. For the CDR3, the DNA is TGTGCCACCAGCAGGGCCGATAACTATGGCTACACCTTC. It translates to CATSRADNYGYTF.